A selection of T cell receptor beta chains follows, all from one sample in a study of blood T cell repertoires in COVID-19. Sequencing was performed with immunoSEQ multiplex PCR; in TCRdb, only in-frame clones are kept and a portion is missing. Of around 260,000 clones listed, about 87% are singletons. What was sequenced was peripheral blood. The receptors come from a man between 60 and 75 years old who had recovered from COVID-19. CDR3s include the opening cysteine and the closing phenylalanine or tryptophan. The D gene is left open where the match is weak. Only some rows state a clone size, as once, few, many or a class for expanded clones.

.,TRBV19,TRBJ2-2,.,CASSKSRSHQNTGELFF,TGTGCCAGTAGTAAGAGTCGGTCCCACCAAAACACCGGGGAGCTGTTTTTT
.,TRBV2,TRBJ1-6,.,CASRIPQGQNNSPLHF,TGTGCCAGCAGGATCCCCCAAGGACAGAATAATTCACCCCTCCACTTT
.,TRBV18,TRBJ2-7,TRBD2,CASSPQELADYEQYF,TGTGCCAGCTCACCACAGGAACTAGCGGACTACGAGCAGTACTTC
.,TRBV7-2,TRBJ1-2,TRBD1,CASSSVQGGSNNYTF,TGTGCCAGCAGCTCCGTCCAGGGGGGCTCGAACAACTACACCTTC
once,TRBV30,TRBJ1-1,.,CAWSVLMNTEAFF,TGTGCCTGGAGTGTACTTATGAACACTGAAGCTTTCTTT
.,TRBV6-5,TRBJ1-1,.,CASSYKEVNTEAFF,TGTGCCAGCAGTTACAAGGAGGTGAACACTGAAGCTTTCTTT
.,TRBV5-1,TRBJ2-7,.,CASSPPGVYYEQYF,TGCGCCAGCAGCCCGCCAGGGGTTTACTACGAGCAGTACTTC
.,TRBV27,TRBJ2-7,.,CASSSNLGYEQYF,TGTGCCAGCAGTTCCAACCTCGGCTACGAGCAGTACTTC
.,TRBV9,TRBJ2-1,.,CASSVRGRNNEQFF,TGTGCCAGCAGCGTACGAGGGCGGAACAATGAGCAGTTCTTC
.,TRBV5-1,TRBJ2-7,.,CASSLVQGAPYEQYF,TGCGCCAGCAGCTTGGTACAGGGAGCCCCCTACGAGCAGTACTTC
once,TRBV5-4,TRBJ2-7,TRBD2,CASSLTGGYEQYF,TGTGCCAGCAGCTTGACGGGGGGCTACGAGCAGTACTTC
.,TRBV5-4,TRBJ2-5,TRBD2,CASSLAGGAETQYF,TGTGCCAGCAGCTTGGCGGGGGGGGCCGAGACCCAGTACTTC
.,TRBV5-1,TRBJ1-3,.,CASSSLGAIDSGNTIYF,TGCGCCAGCAGCTCATTGGGGGCCATAGACTCTGGAAACACCATATATTTT
.,TRBV7-2,TRBJ2-5,TRBD2,CASSLSLLAAKETQYF,TGTGCCAGCAGCTTAAGTTTACTAGCGGCCAAAGAGACCCAGTACTTC
once,TRBV2,TRBJ2-1,TRBD1,CASSVRTGTLEQFF,TGTGCCAGCAGTGTTCGGACAGGGACGTTAGAGCAGTTCTTC
.,TRBV19,TRBJ1-2,TRBD1,CASSTVGQANNYGYTF,TGTGCCAGTAGTACGGTTGGACAGGCGAATAACTATGGCTACACCTTC
.,TRBV6-1,TRBJ1-1,.,CASSEGRGGYTEAFF,TGTGCCAGCAGTGAAGGCAGGGGAGGGTATACTGAAGCTTTCTTT
.,TRBV19,TRBJ1-2,TRBD1,CASSTGQGVNYGYTF,TGTGCCAGTAGTACGGGACAGGGGGTGAACTATGGCTACACCTTC
once,TRBV4-1,TRBJ2-7,TRBD2,CASSRLAGSYEQYF,TGCGCCAGCAGCCGGCTAGCGGGGTCCTACGAGCAGTACTTC
.,TRBV6-5,TRBJ1-4,TRBD1,CASTLDRVNEKLFF,TGTGCCAGCACCTTGGACAGGGTTAATGAAAAACTGTTTTTT